The T cell receptor (beta chain) described here comes from a study of CD8 T cells in Susac syndrome. Concerning this clonotype: Its antigen is as yet unknown.

The RNA, 0.5 to 1 ug, was put through reverse transcription using random hexamers. Using its own MiXCR run on the immunoSEQ multiplex PCR reads, TCRdb lists one record per CDR3 protein. The table includes more than 70,000 distinct CDR3 sequences, roughly 90% detected once. Study-wide findings and caveats: The study conceded that its TCR sequencing and HLA analysis involved relatively few individuals.

The sequenced target, TCR beta, came from blood CD8+ and CD4+ T cells. The multiple sclerosis control group consisted of treatment-naive patients whose relapsing-remitting disease, which was either stable or active, fulfilled revised McDonald criteria. Negative magnetic isolation gave CD8+ and CD4+ cells; FACS enriched CD8+ TEMRA. V shed 2 bases and J 6 bases; nucleotides not matched to a gene: 17. Germline assignment: CDR1 MNHEY and CDR2 SVGAGI. This CDR3 comprises 19 residues. The source of this sequence is a human donor with multiple sclerosis. Specimen: CD8+ T cells from PBMCs. The rearrangement joins TRBV6-5 to TRBJ2-1, with TRBD2 identical over 9 bases. The CDR3 DNA reads as TGTGCCAGCAGTTACACGAGCGGGGGGCCGTCCCAATCTTCCAATGAGCAGTTCTTC. It is translated as CASSYTSGGPSQSSNEQFF.